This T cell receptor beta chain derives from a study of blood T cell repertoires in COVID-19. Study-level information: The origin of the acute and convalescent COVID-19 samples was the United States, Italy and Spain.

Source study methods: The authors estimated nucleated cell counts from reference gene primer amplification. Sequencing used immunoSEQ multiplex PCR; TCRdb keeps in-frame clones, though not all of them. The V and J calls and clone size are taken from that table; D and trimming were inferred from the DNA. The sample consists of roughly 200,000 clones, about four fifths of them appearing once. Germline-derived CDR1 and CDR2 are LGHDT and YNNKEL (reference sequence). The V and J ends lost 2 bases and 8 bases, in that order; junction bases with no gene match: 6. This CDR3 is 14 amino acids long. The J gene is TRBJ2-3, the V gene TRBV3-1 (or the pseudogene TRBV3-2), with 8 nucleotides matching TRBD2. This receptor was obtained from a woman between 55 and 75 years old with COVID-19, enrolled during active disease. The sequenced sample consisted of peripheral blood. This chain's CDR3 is CASSQTAGDGTQYF. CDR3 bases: TGTGCCAGCAGCCAAACAGCGGGAGACGGTACGCAGTATTTT.